These T cell receptor beta chains were read from a single sample in a study of molecular identifiers for immune sequencing clone quantification. TCRdb recomputed calls from the PCR reads with MiXCR, one row per CDR3 protein. This sample has about 640,000 distinct CDR3 sequences, with just under 20% found just once. The sample comprised naive CD8+ T cells from blood, with Jurkat cell RNA spiked in. Receptors were obtained from a human donor in good health. Some libraries in this study had Jurkat cell RNA spiked in. CDR3s include the opening cysteine and the closing phenylalanine or tryptophan. Each record gives: V gene, J gene, D gene, clone size, CDR3 DNA, CDR3 protein. A D gene is named only where the DNA matches it firmly. Some rows mark clone size as missing; the rest say once, few, many or name a class of expanded clone.

v_gene: TRBV2; j_gene: TRBJ2-6; d_gene: -; abundance: many; CDR3nt: TGTGCCAGCACCGAGGCACCAGGCCCTGGGGCCAACGTCCTGACTTTC; CDR3aa: CASTEAPGPGANVLTF
v_gene: TRBV11-2; j_gene: TRBJ2-1; d_gene: -; abundance: -; CDR3nt: TGTGCCAGCAGGGGTGTGAGGCGCGATGAGCAGTTCTTC; CDR3aa: CASRGVRRDEQFF
v_gene: TRBV4-3; j_gene: TRBJ2-7; d_gene: -; abundance: many; CDR3nt: TGCGCCAGCAGCCAGGCCCGGGACGGCTACGAGCAGTACTTC; CDR3aa: CASSQARDGYEQYF
v_gene: TRBV19; j_gene: TRBJ2-7; d_gene: TRBD1; abundance: few; CDR3nt: TGTGCCAGTAGTTCCACGACAGGGGCCTACGAGCAGTACTTC; CDR3aa: CASSSTTGAYEQYF
v_gene: TRBV12-3/TRBV12-4; j_gene: TRBJ1-2; d_gene: -; abundance: many; CDR3nt: TGTGCCAGCAGTTTCGCATTAGTGGGGAGCTATGGCTACACCTTC; CDR3aa: CASSFALVGSYGYTF
v_gene: TRBV20-1; j_gene: TRBJ1-1; d_gene: -; abundance: many; CDR3nt: TGCAGTGCTAGAGATCCCCACCGGGAAGTAGAAACTGAAGCTTTCTTT; CDR3aa: CSARDPHREVETEAFF
v_gene: TRBV9; j_gene: TRBJ2-5; d_gene: -; abundance: -; CDR3nt: TGTGCCAGCAGTTCGTCAGAGATCTGGGCACAAGAGTCCCAGTACTTC; CDR3aa: CASSSSEIWAQESQYF
v_gene: TRBV27; j_gene: TRBJ1-1; d_gene: -; abundance: many; CDR3nt: TGTGCCAGCAGTTTAGGGATTACGGGCGGCACTGAAGCTTTCTTT; CDR3aa: CASSLGITGGTEAFF
v_gene: TRBV7-6; j_gene: TRBJ1-1; d_gene: TRBD1; abundance: many; CDR3nt: TGTGCCAGCAGCACAGGGGAGGGCACTGAAGCTTTCTTT; CDR3aa: CASSTGEGTEAFF
v_gene: TRBV21-1; j_gene: TRBJ1-3; d_gene: -; abundance: few; CDR3nt: TGTGCCAGCAGGATCGACCATGGAAACACCATATATTTT; CDR3aa: CASRIDHGNTIYF
v_gene: TRBV21-1; j_gene: TRBJ2-1; d_gene: -; abundance: many; CDR3nt: TGTGCCAGCAGCAGGACTAGCGGGAGGGCTGGTGAGCAGTTCTTC; CDR3aa: CASSRTSGRAGEQFF
v_gene: TRBV6-5; j_gene: TRBJ2-3; d_gene: -; abundance: many; CDR3nt: TGTGCCAGCAGTTACTCGTCCAGGGATACGCAGTATTTT; CDR3aa: CASSYSSRDTQYF
v_gene: TRBV5-4; j_gene: TRBJ2-7; d_gene: -; abundance: many; CDR3nt: TGTGCCAGCAGCCTGGATGGCAAACTGTACGAGCAGTACTTC; CDR3aa: CASSLDGKLYEQYF
v_gene: TRBV6-1; j_gene: TRBJ2-1; d_gene: -; abundance: few; CDR3nt: TGTGCCGGCAGTGAAGCGCTCGGGGGTGCGAGCGATGAGCAGTTCTTC; CDR3aa: CAGSEALGGASDEQFF
v_gene: TRBV4-1; j_gene: TRBJ1-1; d_gene: -; abundance: few; CDR3nt: TGCGCCAGCAGCCAGACAAAATTGGAGACTGAAGCTTTCTTT; CDR3aa: CASSQTKLETEAFF
v_gene: TRBV2; j_gene: TRBJ2-7; d_gene: -; abundance: -; CDR3nt: TGTGCCAGCACCCCGGGCGTCTCCTACGAGCAGTACTTC; CDR3aa: CASTPGVSYEQYF
v_gene: TRBV19; j_gene: TRBJ1-1; d_gene: TRBD1; abundance: few; CDR3nt: TGTGCCACAAAAGACAGGGTGCTCACTGAAGCTTTCTTT; CDR3aa: CATKDRVLTEAFF
v_gene: TRBV24-1; j_gene: TRBJ2-3; d_gene: -; abundance: many; CDR3nt: TGTGCCACCTCGACGGGGGGCGGTACGCAGTATTTT; CDR3aa: CATSTGGGTQYF
v_gene: TRBV4-2; j_gene: TRBJ2-7; d_gene: -; abundance: many; CDR3nt: TGTGCCAGCAGCCAAGAGGGTGGCTACAACTACGAGCAGTACTTC; CDR3aa: CASSQEGGYNYEQYF
v_gene: TRBV20-1; j_gene: TRBJ2-7; d_gene: TRBD2; abundance: -; CDR3nt: TGCAGTGCCATTAGCGGGAGGATCTCCTACGAGCAGTACTTC; CDR3aa: CSAISGRISYEQYF
v_gene: TRBV7-9; j_gene: TRBJ2-1; d_gene: -; abundance: many; CDR3nt: TGTGCCAGCAGTCTAGCCCCGATAAACTACAATGAGCAGTTCTTC; CDR3aa: CASSLAPINYNEQFF
v_gene: TRBV4-3; j_gene: TRBJ2-7; d_gene: -; abundance: many; CDR3nt: TGCGCCAGCAGCCTCGGATTCGGGACTCCATACGAGCAGTACTTC; CDR3aa: CASSLGFGTPYEQYF
v_gene: TRBV7-3; j_gene: TRBJ2-5; d_gene: -; abundance: many; CDR3nt: TGTGCCAGCAGCTTACTCGGCGGTCCACAAGAGACCCAGTACTTC; CDR3aa: CASSLLGGPQETQYF
v_gene: TRBV7-6; j_gene: TRBJ2-3; d_gene: -; abundance: -; CDR3nt: TGTGCCAGCAGCGCTGGGACCTCGAGAAGCACAGATACGCAGTATTTT; CDR3aa: CASSAGTSRSTDTQYF
v_gene: TRBV29-1; j_gene: TRBJ2-2; d_gene: -; abundance: many; CDR3nt: TGCAGCGTTGAAGTTCCTAGCGAAGACACCGGGGAGCTGTTTTTT; CDR3aa: CSVEVPSEDTGELFF
v_gene: TRBV7-2; j_gene: TRBJ2-4; d_gene: TRBD2; abundance: many; CDR3nt: TGTGCCAGCAGCCGGACTAGCGGGGGCGAGGACAAAAACATTCAGTACTTC; CDR3aa: CASSRTSGGEDKNIQYF
v_gene: TRBV5-4; j_gene: TRBJ2-4; d_gene: TRBD2; abundance: few; CDR3nt: TGTGCCAGCAGCTTGGACCTAGCGGGGGCCAACCAGTACTTC; CDR3aa: CASSLDLAGANQYF
v_gene: TRBV19; j_gene: TRBJ1-4; d_gene: -; abundance: -; CDR3nt: TGTGCCAGTAGTCCCAGACGGGAGGTAAATGAAAAACTGTTTTTT; CDR3aa: CASSPRREVNEKLFF
v_gene: TRBV6-6; j_gene: TRBJ2-1; d_gene: -; abundance: many; CDR3nt: TGTGCCAGCAGTGAAAATGCGGGGAGTGAGCAGTTCTTC; CDR3aa: CASSENAGSEQFF
v_gene: TRBV2; j_gene: TRBJ2-3; d_gene: TRBD2; abundance: many; CDR3nt: TGTGCCAGCAGTGAAGCCCCTAGCGGGAGTGTCACAGATACGCAGTATTTT; CDR3aa: CASSEAPSGSVTDTQYF
v_gene: TRBV2; j_gene: TRBJ2-7; d_gene: -; abundance: many; CDR3nt: TGTGCCAGCAGTGAAACCCGGAACGAGCAGTACTTC; CDR3aa: CASSETRNEQYF
v_gene: TRBV19; j_gene: TRBJ1-5; d_gene: TRBD1; abundance: once; CDR3nt: TGTGCCAGTAGTAATAACCGGACAGGGGGCACTCAGCCCCGGCATTTT; CDR3aa: CASSNNRTGGTQPRHF
v_gene: TRBV7-2; j_gene: TRBJ2-3; d_gene: TRBD1; abundance: many; CDR3nt: TGTGCCAGCAGCCTTCAGGACAGGGCCCTCACAGATACGCAGTATTTT; CDR3aa: CASSLQDRALTDTQYF
v_gene: TRBV7-6; j_gene: TRBJ1-4; d_gene: -; abundance: many; CDR3nt: TGTGCCAGCAGCTCCCAGGGAGTCGCTAATGAAAAACTGTTTTTT; CDR3aa: CASSSQGVANEKLFF
v_gene: TRBV7-8; j_gene: TRBJ2-3; d_gene: -; abundance: many; CDR3nt: TGTGCCAGCAGCCGTGACAGCCTAGATTATACAGATACGCAGTATTTT; CDR3aa: CASSRDSLDYTDTQYF
v_gene: TRBV4-3; j_gene: TRBJ2-7; d_gene: TRBD1; abundance: many; CDR3nt: TGCGCCAGCAGTCCCGGGACAGCCGCCACCTACGAGCAGTACTTC; CDR3aa: CASSPGTAATYEQYF
v_gene: TRBV29-1; j_gene: TRBJ2-7; d_gene: -; abundance: many; CDR3nt: TGCAGCGTTGAGGTACAGGGATATACCTACGAGCAGTACTTC; CDR3aa: CSVEVQGYTYEQYF
v_gene: TRBV4-1; j_gene: TRBJ2-2; d_gene: TRBD2; abundance: few; CDR3nt: TGCGCCAGCAGCCACAAAATACGGACTAGCCCGAACACCGGGGAGCTGTTTTTT; CDR3aa: CASSHKIRTSPNTGELFF
v_gene: TRBV4-2; j_gene: TRBJ2-7; d_gene: -; abundance: -; CDR3nt: TGTGCCAGCGGCCAAGAGGGGGGACTAAGCTCCTACGAGCAGTACTTC; CDR3aa: CASGQEGGLSSYEQYF
v_gene: TRBV7-2; j_gene: TRBJ1-5; d_gene: -; abundance: many; CDR3nt: TGTGCCAGCAGCTTATACTTAGAGGGCCTCAATCAGCCCCAGCATTTT; CDR3aa: CASSLYLEGLNQPQHF
v_gene: TRBV6-1; j_gene: TRBJ2-5; d_gene: TRBD1; abundance: -; CDR3nt: TGTGCCAGCAGTGACGACAGGGGAACCCTGGAGACCCAGTACTTC; CDR3aa: CASSDDRGTLETQYF
v_gene: TRBV28; j_gene: TRBJ1-1; d_gene: -; abundance: many; CDR3nt: TGTGCCAGCAGTCGGGACGACCTGAACACTGAAGCTTTCTTT; CDR3aa: CASSRDDLNTEAFF
v_gene: TRBV15; j_gene: TRBJ2-7; d_gene: -; abundance: many; CDR3nt: TGTGCCACCAAGGGGACGGAGCGTAGCTACGAGCAGTACTTC; CDR3aa: CATKGTERSYEQYF
v_gene: TRBV6-2/TRBV6-3; j_gene: TRBJ2-2; d_gene: -; abundance: -; CDR3nt: TGTGCCAGCAGTTACGAACTCCCCGGGGAGCTGTTTTTT; CDR3aa: CASSYELPGELFF
v_gene: TRBV4-3; j_gene: TRBJ2-5; d_gene: TRBD1; abundance: -; CDR3nt: TGCGCCAGCAGCCGATGGCAAGGGGGCCTGGAGACCCAGTACTTC; CDR3aa: CASSRWQGGLETQYF
v_gene: TRBV27; j_gene: TRBJ2-7; d_gene: TRBD2; abundance: -; CDR3nt: TGTGCCAGCGCGGGGGACTACGAGCAGTACTTC; CDR3aa: CASAGDYEQYF
v_gene: TRBV7-9; j_gene: TRBJ2-7; d_gene: TRBD2; abundance: few; CDR3nt: TGTGCCAGCAGCTTAGTCGAGCGGGACTACGAGCAGTACTTC; CDR3aa: CASSLVERDYEQYF
v_gene: TRBV27; j_gene: TRBJ1-5; d_gene: -; abundance: many; CDR3nt: TGTGCCAGCAGCGGGGCCCAGTCTCAGCCCCAGCATTTT; CDR3aa: CASSGAQSQPQHF
v_gene: TRBV4-3; j_gene: TRBJ1-5; d_gene: TRBD1; abundance: many; CDR3nt: TGCGCCAGCAGCCAAGAAGTGGGGGGGGGACAGGTCAGGCAGCCCCAGCATTTT; CDR3aa: CASSQEVGGGQVRQPQHF
v_gene: TRBV20-1; j_gene: TRBJ2-7; d_gene: TRBD2; abundance: many; CDR3nt: TGCAGTGCTAGACCAGCGGGAGTCTACGAGCAGTACTTC; CDR3aa: CSARPAGVYEQYF
v_gene: TRBV7-8; j_gene: TRBJ2-3; d_gene: TRBD2; abundance: many; CDR3nt: TGTGCCAGCAGCCTAGGGGGCGGGGGGGCTTTTTGGACAGATACGCAGTATTTT; CDR3aa: CASSLGGGGAFWTDTQYF
v_gene: TRBV27; j_gene: TRBJ2-1; d_gene: TRBD2; abundance: few; CDR3nt: TGTGCCAGCAGTTTCGGGACTAGGGGAGGACATGAGCAGTTCTTC; CDR3aa: CASSFGTRGGHEQFF
v_gene: TRBV3-1; j_gene: TRBJ1-1; d_gene: -; abundance: many; CDR3nt: TGTGCCAGCAGCCAAGATCCGGGAAGGAGGGGTGAAGCTTTCTTT; CDR3aa: CASSQDPGRRGEAFF